Each of the 30 T cell receptor beta chains below was sequenced from the same sample in a study of blood T cell repertoires in COVID-19. The assay was immunoSEQ multiplex PCR, and TCRdb's table has in-frame clones only and misses some. The sample yields around 170,000 clones, around 80% seen once. Sequencing was carried out using PBMCs or T cells enriched from blood (not recorded which). Source of these receptors: a man aged 55-75 years who had been exposed to COVID-19.

The V call is TRBV6-2 or TRBV6-3, the J call TRBJ1-6, with 10 bases fitting TRBD1. Germline V gives CDR1 MNHEY, CDR2 SVGEGT. V was pared by 3 bases and J by 6 bases, with 2 bases of the junction left unmatched. This CDR3 is built from 15 residues. The CDR3 is CASSYRDRGNSPLHF. The CDR3 bases are TGTGCCAGCAGTTATCGGGACAGGGGTAATTCACCCCTCCACTTT.

The V call is TRBV7-8, the J call TRBJ2-1; 11 bases match TRBD2. Per the germline V gene, CDR1 is SGHVS and CDR2 is FQNEAQ. With V trimmed by 3 bases and J by 2 bases, 0 bases remained unmatched. The CDR3 runs 15 residues. In nucleotides, the CDR3 is TGTGCCAGCAGCTTGGGACTAGCGGCCTACAATGAGCAGTTCTTC. It codes for CASSLGLAAYNEQFF.

V gene TRBV24-1 combines with J gene TRBJ2-5; TRBD2 aligns across 7 bases. The V segment lost 6 bases and the J segment 2 bases; nucleotides outside the gene matches: 5. Looked up from germline, CDR1 is KGHDR and CDR2 is SFDVKD. The CDR3 is 14 amino acids. CDR3 loop: CATSRGGKQETQYF. The CDR3 region has the DNA TGTGCCACCAGTCGGGGAGGGAAACAAGAGACCCAGTACTTC.

The chain is built from TRBV3-1 (or the pseudogene TRBV3-2) and TRBJ1-3; no reliable D call. V was cut by 0 bases and J by 1 base, with 4 bases left in between. Germline CDR1 is LGHDT and CDR2 is YNNKEL (reference sequence). The CDR3 covers 14 residues. CDR3 region: CASSQDTSGNTIYF. DNA of the CDR3: TGTGCCAGCAGCCAAGACACATCTGGAAACACCATATATTTT.

The chain couples TRBV29-1 to TRBJ1-5; tentatively, D is TRBD1 (5 bases). The CDR3 has 13 amino acids. Germline-derived CDR1 and CDR2 are SQVTM and ANQGSEA. V was cut by 4 bases and J by 3 bases, with 10 bases left in between. The CDR3 loop is CSVVTVLNQPQHF. The CDR3 DNA follows: TGCAGCGTTGTGACAGTACTCAATCAGCCCCAGCATTTT.

The genes are TRBV15 and TRBJ2-4; D may be TRBD2 (6 bases). Trimming shortened V by 0 bases and J by 8 bases, and 14 bases separated the two germline ends. This CDR3 region has 15 residues. Germline V gene lookup returns CDR1 LNHNV and CDR2 YYDKDF (reference sequence). The CDR3 DNA is TGTGCCACCAGCAGAGAATCGGGACTCGGGGACATTCAGTACTTC. Its translation: CATSRESGLGDIQYF.

V and J are TRBV6-2 or TRBV6-3 and TRBJ1-5; D is possibly TRBD1 (6 bases). Trimming stripped 6 bases from V and 3 bases from J, with 12 bases between. The CDR3 is made up of 14 amino acids. Germline values: CDR1 MNHEY, CDR2 SVGEGT. The CDR3 DNA reads TGTGCCAGCAGCCGAACAGGGAACAATCAGCCCCAGCATTTT. Translated, it gives CASSRTGNNQPQHF.

The chain has TRBV5-1 and TRBJ1-1; weak D call: TRBD1 (5 bases). The CDR3 length is 15 residues. V lost 4 bases to trimming and J lost 7 bases, with 20 bases between them. Looked up from germline, CDR1 is SGHRS and CDR2 is YFSETQ. CDR3 region: CASSAQRDSEGEAFF. CDR3 DNA sequence: TGCGCCAGCAGCGCCCAACGGGACTCCGAGGGTGAAGCTTTCTTT.

The genes are TRBV27 and TRBJ1-4; TRBD1 is a possible D gene (5 bases). The germline gives CDR1 MNHEY, CDR2 SMNVEV (reference sequence). This CDR3 contains 15 residues. The ends were cut back, 5 bases at V and 3 bases at J, with 13 bases in the middle. The CDR3 nucleotides read TGTGCCAGCAGTACCTCGGGCAGGGCTAATGAAAAACTGTTTTTT. Amino acid sequence: CASSTSGRANEKLFF.

The J gene is TRBJ2-2, the V gene TRBV6-1; TRBD2 agrees at 13 bases. V shed 4 bases and J 7 bases; nucleotides not matched to a gene: 6. There are 16 residues in the CDR3. Germline-derived CDR1 and CDR2 are MNHNS and SASEGT. The CDR3 DNA follows: TGTGCCAGCAGTGGGGGACTAGCGGGGTCCGGCGGGGAGCTGTTTTTT. It translates to CASSGGLAGSGGELFF.

The CDR3 region is CASSLKREGPDTQYF. CDR3 coding DNA: TGCGCCAGCAGCCTCAAGCGGGAGGGCCCAGATACGCAGTATTTT. This chain uses TRBV4-3 with TRBJ2-3; TRBD2 aligns across 10 bases. V lost 4 bases, J lost 4 bases, and 5 bases stayed unmatched. CDR3 size: 15 residues. The germline V gene has CDR1 LGHNA and CDR2 YSLEER.

The chain recombines TRBV27 with TRBJ2-3; 8 bases align to TRBD2. V shed 3 bases, J shed 0 bases, and the junction held 8 bases outside the gene matches. This CDR3 comprises 17 residues. Looked up from germline, CDR1 is MNHEY and CDR2 is SMNVEV (reference sequence). CDR3 nucleotides: TGTGCCAGCAGTTTGCTAGCGGGCCCAACTAGCACAGATACGCAGTATTTT. Its translation: CASSLLAGPTSTDTQYF.

J is TRBJ2-7 and V is TRBV6-5; 7 nucleotides align to TRBD1. Germline assignment: CDR1 MNHEY and CDR2 SVGAGI. V dropped 6 bases and J dropped 6; count of bases not matched to a gene: 5. The CDR3 loop spans 12 amino acids. CDR3 residues: CASSGQVFEQYF. Here the CDR3 DNA reads TGTGCCAGCAGCGGACAGGTTTTCGAGCAGTACTTC.

The chain uses TRBV9 and TRBJ2-3; maybe TRBD2 (6 bases). This CDR3 spans 20 amino acids. Germline CDR1 SGDLS, CDR2 YYNGEE. V was pared by 0 bases and J by 0 bases, with 23 bases between. CDR3 nucleotide sequence: TGTGCCAGCAGCGTAGGGACTAAGGGCCGGGGCGGGACTAGCACAGATACGCAGTATTTT. Translation gives CASSVGTKGRGGTSTDTQYF.

This clone was recorded once. The chain employs TRBV6-5 and TRBJ1-2; TRBD1 might be the D (6 bases). V was pared by 5 bases and J by 7 bases, with 14 bases between. The germline V gene encodes CDR1 MNHEY and CDR2 SVGAGI. There are 13 residues in the CDR3. Here the CDR3 DNA reads TGTGCCAGCAGTCCGGGACACCTGGGTGGCTACACCTTC. Translation: CASSPGHLGGYTF.

The rearrangement joins TRBV2 to TRBJ2-2; D perhaps matches TRBD2 (6 bases). Trimming cost V 4 bases and J 7 bases, with 16 bases left between them. CDR3 length: 15 residues. The V gene's germline CDR1 is SNHLY and CDR2 FYNNEI. CDR3 nucleotides: TGTGCCAGCAGTGCTTTAGTGGGGGGAGGCGGGGAGCTGTTTTTT. Translated, it gives CASSALVGGGGELFF.

The CDR3, as DNA: TGTGCCAGCAGCCAAATAGCTTCGGGAGGCACAGATACGCAGTATTTT. Translation: CASSQIASGGTDTQYF. The chain carries TRBV4-2 and TRBJ2-3; maybe TRBD2 (6 bases). CDR3 length: 16 residues. Looked up from germline, CDR1 is LGHNA and CDR2 is YNFKEQ. V dropped 2 bases and J dropped 1 base, with 13 bases sitting between them.

The rearrangement links TRBV7-9 to TRBJ1-5; the D gene is possibly TRBD1 (5 bases). Germline CDR1 reads SEHNR; CDR2 reads FQNEAQ (reference sequence). Trimming left V 3 bases short and J 2 bases short, with 11 bases between. The CDR3 is 15 residues long. CDR3 region: CASSLWGEGNQPQHF. In DNA, the CDR3 is TGTGCCAGCAGCTTGTGGGGGGAGGGCAATCAGCCCCAGCATTTT.

The chain carries TRBV7-9 and TRBJ1-3; TRBD1 agrees at 7 bases. The V and J ends lost 5 bases and 0 bases, in that order; junction bases with no gene match: 4. This CDR3 has 15 residues. Per the germline V gene, CDR1 is SEHNR and CDR2 is FQNEAQ (reference sequence). The CDR3 here is CASSTDRTSGNTIYF. The CDR3 DNA follows: TGTGCCAGCAGCACGGACAGGACCTCTGGAAACACCATATATTTT.

The CDR3 DNA is TGCGCCAGCAGCTGGGGACTAGGGGGAGGAACTGAAGCTTTCTTT. This encodes CASSWGLGGGTEAFF. The rearrangement links TRBV5-1 to TRBJ1-1, with a tentative D call TRBD1 (6 bases). The CDR3 is made up of 15 amino acids. V dropped 3 bases and J dropped 5 bases, with 17 bases sitting between them. CDR1 and CDR2 (germline): SGHRS, YFSETQ.

V gene TRBV11-2 combines with J gene TRBJ2-7; the match to TRBD2 covers 7 bases. Germline-derived CDR1 and CDR2 are SGHAT and FQNNGV. CDR3 size: 14 residues. J lost 6 bases, V lost 7 bases, and 12 bases had no gene match. The CDR3 loop is CASTLRWEGAEQYF. Written as DNA, the CDR3 is TGTGCCAGCACCCTCCGGTGGGAGGGAGCCGAGCAGTACTTC.

This chain uses TRBV28 with TRBJ1-1, with 8 nucleotides matching TRBD1. V dropped 5 bases and J dropped 3; count of bases not matched to a gene: 8. The germline CDR1 and CDR2 sequences are MDHEN and SYDVKM. The CDR3 loop spans 15 amino acids. The CDR3 bases are TGTGCCAGCAGTCCCCGGCAGGGGGCCTACACTGAAGCTTTCTTT. Translating it yields CASSPRQGAYTEAFF.

The V gene is TRBV6-5, the J gene TRBJ2-2, with 11 bases fitting TRBD2. There are 15 residues in the CDR3. The ends lost 8 bases at V and 7 bases at J; junction bases unmatched: 9. The germline V gene encodes CDR1 MNHEY and CDR2 SVGAGI. The CDR3 protein is CASRSGRAISGELFF. CDR3 DNA: TGTGCCAGCCGTAGCGGGAGGGCCATAAGCGGGGAGCTGTTTTTT.

The chain employs TRBV3-1 (or the pseudogene TRBV3-2) and TRBJ2-6; D is perhaps TRBD2 (7 bases). V was trimmed by 3 bases and J by 0 bases, leaving 9 bases between them. This CDR3 is 16 amino acids long. The germline gives CDR1 LGHDT, CDR2 YNNKEL (reference sequence). CDR3: CASSQAGASGANVLTF. CDR3 coding DNA: TGTGCCAGCAGCCAGGCGGGGGCCTCTGGGGCCAACGTCCTGACTTTC.

J is TRBJ2-3 and V is TRBV7-2; D may be TRBD2 (7 bases). Germline lookup yields CDR1 SGHTA and CDR2 FQGNSA. The CDR3 loop spans 17 amino acids. V lost 4 bases and J 2 bases, leaving 19 bases between the germline ends. The DNA of the CDR3 is TGTGCCAGCAGCTCCCCCCCTGGGGGGGCCCCCACAGATACGCAGTATTTT. Its protein is CASSSPPGGAPTDTQYF.

The chain carries TRBV19 and TRBJ2-5; unclear D gene. V was shortened by 7 bases and J by 4 bases, with 19 bases between the two germline ends. CDR3 length equals 15 residues. Germline CDR1 and CDR2: LNHDA and SQIVND (reference sequence). The CDR3 reads CASTSGLPSRETQYF. CDR3 bases: TGTGCCAGTACGTCTGGTCTCCCATCGCGAGAGACCCAGTACTTC. Looking up the rest from reference TRBV19 and TRBJ2-5 gives the full variable domain: DGGITQSPKYLFRKEGQNVTLSCEQNLNHDAMYWYRQDPGQGLRLIYYSQIVNDFQKGDIAEGYSVSREKKESFPLTVTSAQKNPTAFYLCASTSGLPSRETQYFGPGTRLLVL.

V gene TRBV5-1 combines with J gene TRBJ2-5; perhaps TRBD1 as D (5 bases). This CDR3 comprises 14 residues. V lost 8 bases and J 0 bases, leaving 14 bases between the germline ends. Germline CDR1 is SGHRS and CDR2 is YFSETQ. CDR3 residues: CASGVTVNQETQYF. In DNA, the CDR3 is TGCGCCAGTGGGGTGACAGTTAACCAAGAGACCCAGTACTTC.

The CDR3 region is CAIRGQGQETQYF. CDR3 nucleotides: TGTGCCATCAGGGGACAGGGGCAAGAGACCCAGTACTTC. V and J are TRBV10-3 and TRBJ2-5; 10 bases agree with TRBD1. Trimming took 6 bases from V and 2 from J; bases not matched to a gene: 0. CDR1 is ENHRY and CDR2 is SYGVKD in the germline V gene. The CDR3 is 13 amino acids.

CDR3 sequence: CASSSTANYGYTF. The CDR3 nucleotides read TGTGCCAGCAGTTCCACAGCTAACTATGGCTACACCTTC. The chain links TRBV6-5 to TRBJ1-2; unclear D gene. Deletions cut 4 bases from V and 0 bases from J, with 6 bases between. Germline V CDR1 and CDR2: MNHEY, SVGAGI. The CDR3 is made up of 13 amino acids.

V and J are TRBV27 and TRBJ1-1; weak D call: TRBD1 (6 bases). Trimming pared 3 bases from V and 4 bases from J, leaving 12 bases between. In germline, CDR1 is MNHEY, CDR2 SMNVEV (reference sequence). CDR3 length: 14 residues. The CDR3 region is CASSFRGASTEAFF. In DNA form, the CDR3 reads TGTGCCAGCAGTTTCCGGGGGGCCAGCACTGAAGCTTTCTTT.